Below, 26 T cell receptor beta chains from the same sample are listed, as sequenced in a study of shared clonotypes between healthy human individuals. Sequenced by immunoSEQ multiplex PCR; TCRdb stores in-frame clones only, minus some. The table lists roughly 680,000 clones, around 70% of them singletons. The specimen was memory CD4+ T cells sorted from blood. This sample's subset: CD45RA-negative fraction. These receptors were collected from a young woman in good health.

This clone was observed a handful of times. The V gene is TRBV2, the J gene TRBJ2-2; no firm D call. V shed 4 bases and J shed 6 bases, with 9 bases lying between them. The CDR3 has 13 residues. The germline V gene encodes CDR1 SNHLY and CDR2 FYNNEI. CDR3 sequence reads: CASSVRVPGELFF. CDR3 in DNA: TGTGCCAGCAGTGTACGGGTTCCCGGGGAGCTGTTTTTT.

This chain connects TRBV6-1 to TRBJ1-1; the D is unclear. V shed 1 base and J shed 1 base, with 1 base lying between them. Germline CDR1 reads MNHNS; CDR2 reads SASEGT. CDR3 size: 12 residues. CDR3 DNA sequence: TGTGCCAGCAGTGAAGGGAACACTGAAGCTTTCTTT. Amino acids: CASSEGNTEAFF.

The chain employs TRBV10-3 and TRBJ2-5; D possibly corresponds to TRBD2 (5 bases). Trimming stripped 0 bases from V and 7 bases from J, with 9 bases between. The CDR3 runs to 13 residues. Per the germline V gene, CDR1 is ENHRY and CDR2 is SYGVKD. CDR3 residues: CAISESEEGTQYF. DNA for the CDR3: TGTGCCATCAGTGAGTCCGAAGAGGGGACCCAGTACTTC.

This clone was recorded a few times. This chain uses TRBV9 with TRBJ1-1; D is uncertain. The CDR3 loop spans 15 amino acids. In germline, CDR1 is SGDLS, CDR2 YYNGEE. V lost 0 bases and J 6 bases, leaving 15 bases between the germline ends. CDR3 amino acids: CASSVAPRGTSEAFF. CDR3 DNA sequence: TGTGCCAGCAGCGTAGCCCCCCGGGGAACCTCTGAAGCTTTCTTT.

Points on this clone: The sample carries other DNA sequences with the same CDR3. V and J are TRBV29-1 and TRBJ1-1; D not certain. The CDR3 loop spans 12 amino acids. Germline V CDR1 and CDR2: SQVTM, ANQGSEA. Trimming cost V 6 bases and J 4 bases, with 12 bases left between them. The CDR3 DNA sequence: TGCAGCGTAACTCCCCCGGGCACTGAAGCTTTCTTT. It yields the protein CSVTPPGTEAFF.

V is TRBV14 and J is TRBJ1-1; TRBD1 matches 8 bases. CDR1 and CDR2 (germline): SGHDN, FVKESK. CDR3 length equals 15 residues. V lost 3 bases and J lost 5; bases outside the gene matches: 8. CDR3 loop: CASSHRTGWKTEAFF. The CDR3 coding sequence is TGTGCCAGCAGCCACCGGACAGGGTGGAAGACTGAAGCTTTCTTT.

The chain employs TRBV11-2 and TRBJ2-7; possibly TRBD1 for D (6 bases). The CDR3 runs 14 residues. The V end lost 5 bases, the J end lost 0 bases, and 11 bases lay between the germline ends. Germline-derived CDR1 and CDR2 are SGHAT and FQNNGV. DNA for the CDR3: TGTGCCAGCAGCGTGACAGGAAGCTCCTACGAGCAGTACTTC. Protein sequence: CASSVTGSSYEQYF.

This clone has at least ten counts. The chain is built from TRBV28 and TRBJ1-1, with TRBD1 identical over 8 bases. The length of the CDR3 is 18 residues. Trimming removed 4 bases from V and 3 bases from J; junction bases left unmatched: 16. Germline V lookup: CDR1 MDHEN, CDR2 SYDVKM. The DNA for the CDR3 is TGTGCCAGCAGTTCTATGTGGCAGGGGGCGGAGGCGGACACTGAAGCTTTCTTT. It encodes CASSSMWQGAEADTEAFF.

V gene TRBV27 combines with J gene TRBJ2-2, with 11 bases fitting TRBD1. The CDR3 totals 17 residues. Germline V lookup: CDR1 MNHEY, CDR2 SMNVEV (reference sequence). The V and J ends lost 5 bases and 0 bases, in that order; junction bases with no gene match: 5. The CDR3 protein is CASSKLGQGANTGELFF. DNA for the CDR3: TGTGCCAGCAGTAAACTGGGACAGGGGGCGAACACCGGGGAGCTGTTTTTT.

This clone was seen only a few times. J is TRBJ2-1 and V is TRBV9; 12 bases line up with TRBD2. CDR1 is SGDLS, CDR2 YYNGEE, per germline. CDR3 size: 14 residues. V shed 0 bases, J shed 11 bases, and the junction held 3 bases outside the gene matches. This CDR3 is CASSVGLAGVQQFF. The CDR3 DNA follows: TGTGCCAGCAGCGTAGGACTAGCGGGAGTACAGCAGTTCTTC.

The chain couples TRBV19 to TRBJ2-7; 7 bases align to TRBD2. This CDR3 comprises 13 residues. Germline loops: CDR1 LNHDA, CDR2 SQIVND (reference sequence). The V segment lost 3 bases and the J segment 4 bases; nucleotides outside the gene matches: 3. The DNA of the CDR3 is TGTGCCAGTAGTATGGGACTATTGTACGAGCAGTACTTC. This codes for CASSMGLLYEQYF.

This chain joins TRBV10-2 and TRBJ2-2, with TRBD1 identical over 10 bases. Germline assignment: CDR1 WSHSY and CDR2 SAAADI. The CDR3 length is 16 residues. V gave up 1 base and J gave up 4 bases; unmatched junction bases: 3. The CDR3 DNA reads TGCGCCAGCAGTGAGTTTTGGACAGGGGGCACCGGGGAGCTGTTTTTT. As protein: CASSEFWTGGTGELFF.

The rearrangement links TRBV2 to TRBJ2-2; D gene uncertain. V lost 4 bases to trimming and J lost 0 bases, with 12 bases between them. The CDR3 is 16 amino acids. The germline CDR1 and CDR2 sequences are SNHLY and FYNNEI. CDR3 DNA sequence: TGTGCCAGCAGTGCTTCAGTCCACGCGAACACCGGGGAGCTGTTTTTT. Protein: CASSASVHANTGELFF.

CDR3 nucleotide sequence: TGTGCCAGTAGTGTCGGACGATCCAACTATGGCTACACCTTC. It specifies CASSVGRSNYGYTF. The chain joins TRBV19 to TRBJ1-2, with D uncertain. V lost 5 bases and J 2 bases, leaving 12 bases between the germline ends. CDR3 size: 14 residues. Germline-derived CDR1 and CDR2 are LNHDA and SQIVND (reference sequence).

This chain connects TRBV18 to TRBJ1-4, with unresolved D. The V end was cut by 3 bases, the J end by 7 bases, with 12 bases between. This CDR3 is 14 amino acids long. Germline V gene sequence: CDR1 KGHSH, CDR2 LQKENI. DNA for the CDR3: TGTGCCAGCTCACCCAATGGTGCATCTGAAAAACTGTTTTTT. It codes for CASSPNGASEKLFF.

This clone was seen more than once but under ten times. The V call is TRBV19, the J call TRBJ1-4; a weak D match, TRBD1 (5 bases). The CDR3 is made up of 14 amino acids. V lost 5 bases and J lost 7, with 14 bases in between. The germline V gene has CDR1 LNHDA and CDR2 SQIVND (reference sequence). CDR3 sequence: CASSSDSSGEKLFF. The DNA of the CDR3 is TGTGCCAGTAGTTCCGACAGCTCGGGTGAAAAACTGTTTTTT.

This clone was recorded a few times. The chain links TRBV10-3 to TRBJ2-5, with 14 bases fitting TRBD2. The trim removed 6 bases at V and 1 base at J, leaving 1 base unmatched. CDR1 and CDR2 from the germline V gene are ENHRY and SYGVKD. The CDR3 is made up of 15 amino acids. CDR3 in DNA: TGTGCCATCAGGGGGACTAGCGGGAGCCAAGAGACCCAGTACTTC. Translated: CAIRGTSGSQETQYF.

V gene TRBV5-4 combines with J gene TRBJ2-3; 14 nucleotides agree with TRBD2. Germline values: CDR1 SGHNT, CDR2 YYREEE (reference sequence). V shed 4 bases and J 0 bases; nucleotides not matched to a gene: 7. This CDR3 comprises 18 residues. The CDR3 DNA reads as TGTGCCAGCAGCCATGGACTAGCGGGAGGCGGAAGCACAGATACGCAGTATTTT. This gives the protein CASSHGLAGGGSTDTQYF.

The chain has TRBV7-8 and TRBJ2-1, with 9 bases identical to TRBD2. From germline, CDR1 is SGHVS and CDR2 FQNEAQ. V dropped 1 base and J dropped 4; count of bases not matched to a gene: 2. CDR3 length: 15 amino acids. Written as DNA, the CDR3 is TGTGCCAGCAGCTTAGGACTAGCGGTTTACAATGAGCAGTTCTTC. As protein: CASSLGLAVYNEQFF.

V usage is TRBV5-8 and J usage is TRBJ1-2; TRBD1 aligns across 7 bases. The germline gives CDR1 SGHTS, CDR2 YDEGEE. Trimming removed 3 bases from V and 2 bases from J; junction bases left unmatched: 4. There are 14 residues in the CDR3. For the CDR3, the DNA is TGTGCCAGCAGCTCGGTGACAGGGAACTATGGCTACACCTTC. Its translation is CASSSVTGNYGYTF.

The chain links TRBV5-1 to TRBJ2-2; D is perhaps TRBD1 (7 bases). The germline gives CDR1 SGHRS, CDR2 YFSETQ. The CDR3 runs 15 residues. Trimming left V 6 bases short and J 0 bases short, with 12 bases between. The CDR3 spells CASTEGATNTGELFF. The CDR3 DNA sequence: TGCGCCAGCACGGAGGGGGCAACGAACACCGGGGAGCTGTTTTTT.

The V call is TRBV19, the J call TRBJ1-5; D remains ambiguous. The CDR3 runs to 13 residues. The V gene lost 2 bases and the J gene lost 5 bases, with 7 bases spanning the gap. Per the germline V gene, CDR1 is LNHDA and CDR2 is SQIVND (reference sequence). The CDR3 reads CASSISIYQPQHF. CDR3 sequence (DNA): TGTGCCAGTAGTATATCCATCTATCAGCCCCAGCATTTT.

This clone was seen just once. In DNA form, the CDR3 reads TGCAGCGTTTTTAATCTGGAAACGCAGTATTTT. Protein product: CSVFNLETQYF. The V and J genes are TRBV29-1 and TRBJ2-3; no definite D call. Per germline, CDR1 SQVTM and CDR2 ANQGSEA. This CDR3 is built from 11 residues. Trimming took 5 bases from V and 9 from J, leaving 12 bases between them.

This clone turned up a few times. The gene calls are TRBV19 and TRBJ2-7, with D possibly TRBD2 on 6 matching bases. The CDR3 consists of 16 residues. Looked up from germline, CDR1 is LNHDA and CDR2 is SQIVND (reference sequence). Trimming shortened V by 1 base and J by 4 bases, and 17 bases separated the two germline ends. In DNA form, the CDR3 reads TGTGCCAGTAGTATAGGTCAGACGGGAGTGTCTTACGAGCAGTACTTC. It is translated as CASSIGQTGVSYEQYF. Together with reference TRBV19 and TRBJ2-7, the CDR3 gives the full variable domain: DGGITQSPKYLFRKEGQNVTLSCEQNLNHDAMYWYRQDPGQGLRLIYYSQIVNDFQKGDIAEGYSVSREKKESFPLTVTSAQKNPTAFYLCASSIGQTGVSYEQYFGPGTRLTVT.

This clone has more than one count but fewer than ten. The V and J genes are TRBV5-5 and TRBJ2-7; the match to TRBD2 covers 8 bases. The CDR3 contains 16 residues. In germline, CDR1 is SGHKS, CDR2 YYEKEE (reference sequence). Germline trimming cut 4 bases from V and 3 bases from J; bases unmatched to any gene: 12. CDR3 amino acids: CASSSVRTSGDYEQYF. Written as DNA, the CDR3 is TGTGCCAGCAGCAGCGTTCGTACTAGCGGTGACTACGAGCAGTACTTC.

This clone occurred a few times. The chain is built from TRBV5-1 and TRBJ2-7, with D maybe TRBD1 (6 bases). The CDR3 has 12 amino acids. Germline-derived CDR1 and CDR2 are SGHRS and YFSETQ. Trimming pared 7 bases from V and 3 bases from J, leaving 11 bases between. In DNA form, the CDR3 reads TGCGCCAGCCGGGACAAGGGCTACGAGCAGTACTTC. Encoded protein: CASRDKGYEQYF.